The 30 T cell receptor beta chains in this list originate from one sample, sequenced in a study of T-cell reconstitution after alpha-beta-depleted transplantation in children. Unique molecular identifiers were used in preparing the TCRbeta library. In TCRdb, the PCR reads were re-called with MiXCR into one record per CDR3 protein. This repertoire shows roughly 310,000 distinct CDR3 sequences, over 20% found once; its top ten account for 9.5% to 12%. The sequencing used PBMCs, mostly from graft donor cells, collected 180 days after TCRalphabeta/CD19-depleted stem cell transplant. Receptors were obtained from a male patient aged 10 to 17 who had a stem cell transplant for acute lymphoblastic leukemia, so the T cells may come from the graft donor.

This clonotype was found many times. The junction does not match germline at one end; this may be a read error. The rearrangement joins TRBV7-3 to TRBJ1-2; D is perhaps TRBD1 (5 bases). The CDR3 totals 13 residues. Germline V CDR1 and CDR2: SGHTA, FQGTGA. CDR3 nucleotide sequence: TGCGCCAGCAGCTTGACAGTTAACTATGGCTACACCTTC. Translation gives CASSLTVNYGYTF.

The genes are TRBV7-2 and TRBJ2-1; D might be TRBD2 (6 bases). CDR1 SGHTA and CDR2 FQGNSA come from the germline V gene. V was cut by 5 bases and J by 4 bases, with 21 bases left in between. The CDR3 is made up of 17 amino acids. As DNA, the CDR3 is TGTGCCAGCAGCATAAAACTAGCACCCCTGCCTTACAATGAGCAGTTCTTC. This gives the protein CASSIKLAPLPYNEQFF.

This clonotype showed up many times. This chain uses TRBV7-2 with TRBJ2-2, with D possibly being TRBD2 (5 bases). The V end was cut by 0 bases, the J end by 6 bases, with 5 bases between. Germline loops: CDR1 SGHTA, CDR2 FQGNSA. This CDR3 is 13 amino acids long. In DNA form, the CDR3 reads TGTGCCAGCAGCTTAGCGGGAGCCGGGGAGCTGTTTTTT. Encoded protein: CASSLAGAGELFF.

The chain combines TRBV7-9 with TRBJ2-5; 9 positions match TRBD2. This CDR3 comprises 17 residues. V dropped 1 base and J dropped 1; count of bases not matched to a gene: 7. Per the germline V gene, CDR1 is SEHNR and CDR2 is FQNEAQ (reference sequence). The CDR3 sequence is CASSLEGLAGFQETQYF. DNA for the CDR3: TGTGCCAGCAGCTTAGAAGGGCTAGCGGGATTCCAAGAGACCCAGTACTTC.

The chain is built from TRBV11-2 and TRBJ2-7, with TRBD2 matching 7 bases. V shed 5 bases, J shed 0 bases, and the junction held 7 bases outside the gene matches. The CDR3 is 15 residues long. CDR1 and CDR2 from the germline V gene are SGHAT and FQNNGV. In DNA form, the CDR3 reads TGTGCCAGCAGCACTTCAGCGGGATCCTCCTACGAGCAGTACTTC. Encoded protein: CASSTSAGSSYEQYF.

The rearrangement uses TRBV27 and TRBJ2-3, with unresolved D. Germline-derived CDR1 and CDR2 are MNHEY and SMNVEV (reference sequence). CDR3 length equals 13 residues. Trimming cost V 5 bases and J 6 bases, with 12 bases left between them. Written as DNA, the CDR3 is TGTGCCAGCAGTCCGGGTCTGGGGGATACGCAGTATTTT. This sequence encodes CASSPGLGDTQYF.

CDR3 residues: CASSLWAGNTGELFF. The CDR3 nucleotides are TGCGCCAGCAGCTTGTGGGCAGGCAACACCGGGGAGCTGTTTTTT. The chain couples TRBV5-1 to TRBJ2-2, with D unclear. The germline V gene encodes CDR1 SGHRS and CDR2 YFSETQ. This CDR3 spans 15 amino acids. V dropped 1 base and J dropped 2 bases, with 9 bases sitting between them. The whole variable domain, filled in from reference TRBV5-1 and TRBJ2-2, reads KAGVTQTPRYLIKTRGQQVTLSCSPISGHRSVSWYQQTPGQGLQFLFEYFSETQRNKGNFPGRFSGRQFSNSRSEMNVSTLELGDSALYLCASSLWAGNTGELFFGEGSRLTVL.

J is TRBJ2-7 and V is TRBV15, with D hard to call. Germline V lookup: CDR1 LNHNV, CDR2 YYDKDF (reference sequence). This CDR3 region has 16 residues. Trimming removed 3 bases at V and 0 bases at J, with 15 bases between. The CDR3 loop reads CATSSLARSSSYEQYF. CDR3 sequence (DNA): TGTGCCACCAGCAGCCTGGCACGGTCAAGCTCCTACGAGCAGTACTTC.

This clonotype was observed a few times. This chain connects TRBV12-3 or TRBV12-4 to TRBJ2-1; possible D gene TRBD2, 5 bases. This CDR3 is 15 amino acids long. The V and J ends lost 7 bases and 0 bases respectively, with 13 bases between them. DNA of the CDR3: TGTGCCAGCACCCTAGGGAGCGGCTCCTACAATGAGCAGTTCTTC. The encoded protein is CASTLGSGSYNEQFF.

Only a few counts were recorded for this clonotype. The rearrangement joins TRBV6-5 to TRBJ2-5; 7 bases are a match to TRBD2. Germline values: CDR1 MNHEY, CDR2 SVGAGI. The CDR3 sequence is 15 residues long. The ends lost 0 bases at V and 3 bases at J; junction bases unmatched: 4. CDR3 in amino acids: CASSYSGLLEETQYF. The CDR3 DNA follows: TGTGCCAGCAGTTACTCGGGACTACTGGAAGAGACCCAGTACTTC.

The genes are TRBV11-2 and TRBJ2-5; 8 bases fit TRBD1. The CDR3 has 17 residues. Trimming took 0 bases from V and 2 from J; bases not matched to a gene: 8. Germline values: CDR1 SGHAT, CDR2 FQNNGV. The CDR3 loop reads CASSLDPLTGEQETQYF. Here the CDR3 DNA reads TGTGCCAGCAGCTTAGACCCGCTGACAGGGGAGCAAGAGACCCAGTACTTC. The full variable domain, completed using reference TRBV11-2 and TRBJ2-5, is EAGVAQSPRYKIIEKRQSVAFWCNPISGHATLYWYQQILGQGPKLLIQFQNNGVVDDSQLPKDRFSAERLKGVDSTLKIQPAKLEDSAVYLCASSLDPLTGEQETQYFGPGTRLLVL.

This clonotype was seen a few times. The rearrangement joins TRBV4-1 to TRBJ1-4, with D uncertain. The CDR3 has 16 residues. The germline V gene has CDR1 MGHRA and CDR2 YSYEKL. Trimming took 0 bases from V and 3 from J, leaving 11 bases between them. CDR3 amino acids: CASSQDPDLANEKLFF. As DNA, the CDR3 is TGCGCCAGCAGCCAAGATCCAGATCTTGCTAATGAAAAACTGTTTTTT.

In this sample, this clonotype turned up a few times. This chain links TRBV29-1 with TRBJ2-3, with 10 bases identical to TRBD2. The CDR3 sequence is 13 residues long. Germline loops: CDR1 SQVTM, CDR2 ANQGSEA. V was pared by 7 bases and J by 0 bases, with 1 base of the junction left unmatched. CDR3 sequence reads: CSGTSGSTDTQYF. CDR3 sequence (DNA): TGCAGCGGGACTAGCGGTAGCACAGATACGCAGTATTTT.

The chain couples TRBV6-5 to TRBJ2-5, with D possibly matching TRBD2 (6 bases). Germline loops: CDR1 MNHEY, CDR2 SVGAGI. Trimming shortened V by 0 bases and J by 13 bases, and 18 bases separated the two germline ends. The CDR3 length is 14 residues. The chain's CDR3 is CASSYSEGPTLRYF. The CDR3 nucleotides read TGTGCCAGCAGTTACTCGGAGGGGCCGACGTTAAGGTACTTC.

This clonotype was seen more than once but under ten times. The chain joins TRBV9 to TRBJ2-1, with 12 nucleotides matching TRBD2. CDR3 size: 15 residues. CDR1 SGDLS and CDR2 YYNGEE come from the germline V gene. V shed 4 bases and J 7 bases; nucleotides not matched to a gene: 6. The CDR3 region is CASSPSTSGSNEQFF. CDR3 in DNA: TGTGCCAGCAGCCCGTCGACTAGCGGGAGTAATGAGCAGTTCTTC. The variable domain in full, completed from reference TRBV9 and TRBJ2-1, reads DSGVTQTPKHLITATGQRVTLRCSPRSGDLSVYWYQQSLDQGLQFLIQYYNGEERAKGNILERFSAQQFPDLHSELNLSSLELGDSALYFCASSPSTSGSNEQFFGPGTRLTVL.

The V call is TRBV15, the J call TRBJ2-1; either TRBD1 or TRBD2 may supply D (5 bases each). The germline CDR1 and CDR2 sequences are LNHNV and YYDKDF (reference sequence). The CDR3 is 13 residues long. V was clipped by 7 bases and J by 12 bases, with 19 bases between them. The CDR3 sequence is CATKRDGDFGQFF. Here the CDR3 DNA reads TGTGCCACCAAGAGGGACGGTGACTTCGGGCAGTTCTTC.

The chain recombines TRBV7-2 with TRBJ2-3, with TRBD1 matching over 8 bases. V dropped 2 bases and J dropped 3; count of bases not matched to a gene: 4. CDR3 length: 15 residues. Germline V gene sequence: CDR1 SGHTA, CDR2 FQGNSA. CDR3: CASSLQGARTDTQYF. CDR3 in DNA: TGTGCCAGCAGCTTACAGGGGGCGCGAACAGATACGCAGTATTTT.

The CDR3 nucleotides read TGTGCCAGCAGTTTCCGGCGGGAGTACGGCGATACGCAGTATTTT. Amino acids: CASSFRREYGDTQYF. The gene calls are TRBV27 and TRBJ2-3; TRBD2 matches 7 bases. V gave up 3 bases and J gave up 6 bases; unmatched junction bases: 9. Germline V gives CDR1 MNHEY, CDR2 SMNVEV (reference sequence). The CDR3 has 15 residues.

This clonotype was counted a few times. The rearrangement uses TRBV9 and TRBJ2-7; 7 nucleotides agree with TRBD2. After removal of 4 bases from V and 2 bases from J, the junction contained 15 bases not matched to a gene. The CDR3 covers 17 residues. Germline-derived CDR1 and CDR2 are SGDLS and YYNGEE. As DNA, the CDR3 is TGTGCCAGCAGCCCCCCAATCGGTAGCGGGCTTCCCTACGAGCAGTACTTC. The encoded protein is CASSPPIGSGLPYEQYF.

There are a few counts of this clonotype. The CDR3 reads CASSLRLAGGGHNEQFF. The DNA of the CDR3 is TGCGCCAGCAGCTTGAGACTAGCGGGAGGAGGGCACAATGAGCAGTTCTTC. V and J are TRBV5-1 and TRBJ2-1; 13 nucleotides match TRBD2. Germline lookup yields CDR1 SGHRS and CDR2 YFSETQ. This CDR3 is built from 17 residues. V was clipped by 1 base and J by 5 bases; unmatched bases: 6. The full variable domain, in which reference TRBV5-1 and TRBJ2-1 provide the parts outside the CDR3, is KAGVTQTPRYLIKTRGQQVTLSCSPISGHRSVSWYQQTPGQGLQFLFEYFSETQRNKGNFPGRFSGRQFSNSRSEMNVSTLELGDSALYLCASSLRLAGGGHNEQFFGPGTRLTVL.

The V gene is TRBV12-3 or TRBV12-4, the J gene TRBJ2-7; D may correspond to TRBD1 or TRBD2 (6 bases each). The CDR3 loop spans 14 amino acids. V was pared by 1 base and J by 6 bases, with 13 bases between. This CDR3 is CASSLVGWGAEQYF. CDR3 nucleotides: TGTGCCAGCAGTTTAGTAGGGTGGGGGGCCGAGCAGTACTTC.

In its sample, this clonotype was seen a few times. The chain recombines TRBV20-1 with TRBJ1-1; TRBD1 might be the D (5 bases). V was cut by 6 bases and J by 11 bases, with 19 bases left in between. CDR1 and CDR2 (germline): DFQATT, SNEGSKA (reference sequence). The CDR3 totals 12 residues. The CDR3 here is CSALTQGGVAFF. CDR3 nucleotides: TGCAGTGCACTTACCCAGGGAGGGGTGGCTTTCTTT.

The CDR3 region is CASSVGGGNQPQHF. CDR3 DNA: TGTGCCAGCAGCGTCGGCGGGGGCAATCAGCCCCAGCATTTT. The chain employs TRBV9 and TRBJ1-5; no firm D call. Germline V gives CDR1 SGDLS, CDR2 YYNGEE. CDR3 length equals 14 residues. Trimming cost V 2 bases and J 2 bases, with 8 bases left between them.

V is TRBV4-1 and J is TRBJ1-5; D uncertain. The germline gives CDR1 MGHRA, CDR2 YSYEKL. The V and J ends lost 2 bases and 5 bases respectively, with 19 bases between them. There are 17 residues in the CDR3. DNA for the CDR3: TGCGCCAGCAGCCAACCTCTTTTGGCAGGCGGCGATCAGCCCCAGCATTTT. Translation gives CASSQPLLAGGDQPQHF.

This clonotype was picked up a small number of times. This chain links TRBV24-1 with TRBJ1-1; D gene uncertain. V lost 6 bases and J 7 bases, leaving 17 bases between the germline ends. In germline, CDR1 is KGHDR, CDR2 SFDVKD. The CDR3 has 14 residues. In DNA form, the CDR3 reads TGTGCCACCAGTTCCGGTAATGGGAGTGGTGAAGCTTTCTTT. Translated, it gives CATSSGNGSGEAFF.

The J gene is TRBJ1-5, the V gene TRBV24-1; unclear D gene. In germline, CDR1 is KGHDR, CDR2 SFDVKD. The CDR3 spans 15 residues. The V end was cut by 3 bases, the J end by 5 bases, with 13 bases between. The CDR3 protein is CATSDNTGKDQPQHF. Here the CDR3 DNA reads TGTGCCACCAGTGATAACACGGGCAAGGATCAGCCCCAGCATTTT.

The table lists this clonotype with many counts. The chain carries TRBV5-1 and TRBJ2-5; tentative D call: TRBD2 (5 bases). V dropped 3 bases and J dropped 4 bases, with 10 bases sitting between them. The CDR3 consists of 13 residues. Germline CDR1 and CDR2: SGHRS and YFSETQ. The DNA of the CDR3 is TGCGCCAGCAGCTACAGCGGCGGAGAGACCCAGTACTTC. As protein: CASSYSGGETQYF.

The chain carries TRBV7-9 and TRBJ2-5; possibly TRBD2 for D (5 bases). The CDR3 is made up of 16 amino acids. The V gene's germline CDR1 is SEHNR and CDR2 FQNEAQ (reference sequence). Trimming removed 4 bases at V and 0 bases at J, with 15 bases between. CDR3 sequence reads: CASSSYLGAYQETQYF. CDR3 nucleotide sequence: TGTGCCAGCAGCTCCTACCTGGGAGCGTACCAAGAGACCCAGTACTTC.

This clonotype was observed a few times. The V and J genes are TRBV20-1 and TRBJ1-6, with D hard to call. The CDR3 runs to 11 residues. The V end was cut by 6 bases, the J end by 13 bases, with 13 bases between. The V gene's germline CDR1 is DFQATT and CDR2 SNEGSKA (reference sequence). CDR3 protein: CSAPGRFPLHF. The CDR3 DNA follows: TGCAGTGCCCCCGGTCGCTTTCCCCTCCACTTT.

This chain links TRBV9 with TRBJ2-7; 7 bases match TRBD2. The CDR3 extends over 15 amino acids. CDR1 SGDLS and CDR2 YYNGEE come from the germline V gene. J lost 3 bases, V lost 3 bases, and 9 bases had no gene match. The CDR3 spells CASSGPGEGNYEQYF. The CDR3 DNA sequence: TGTGCCAGCAGCGGGCCGGGGGAGGGGAACTACGAGCAGTACTTC.